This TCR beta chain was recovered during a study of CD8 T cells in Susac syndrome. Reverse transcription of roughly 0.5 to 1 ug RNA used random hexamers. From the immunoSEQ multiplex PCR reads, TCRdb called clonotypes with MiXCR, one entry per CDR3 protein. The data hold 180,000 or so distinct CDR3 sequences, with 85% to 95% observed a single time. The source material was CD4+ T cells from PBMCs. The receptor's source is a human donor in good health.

The CDR3 region is CASSGTDTSYEQYF. The CDR3, as DNA: TGTGCCAGCTCCGGGACGGACACCTCCTACGAGCAGTACTTC. This chain joins TRBV27 and TRBJ2-7; the D gene could be TRBD1 or TRBD2 (5 bases each). CDR3 length: 14 amino acids. The V and J ends lost 8 bases and 0 bases respectively, with 14 bases between them. Germline-derived CDR1 and CDR2 are MNHEY and SMNVEV (reference sequence).